One and the same sample provided the 3 T cell receptor beta chains below, sequenced in a study of shared clonotypes between healthy human individuals. Assay: immunoSEQ multiplex PCR; the TCRdb copy retains only in-frame clones and omits some. The data hold over a million clones, with 95% to 97% observed a single time. The sample taken for sequencing was naive CD4+ T cells sorted from blood. As to subset: CD45RA+ positively selected. The receptors originated from a man aged 25-45 years in good health.

This chain connects TRBV28 to TRBJ2-7; maybe TRBD2 (6 bases). The V gene's germline CDR1 is MDHEN and CDR2 SYDVKM. The CDR3 length is 15 residues. V was pared by 5 bases and J by 4 bases, with 18 bases between. CDR3 sequence (DNA): TGTGCCAGCAGTGGGACTTCCCATGACGGGTACGAGCAGTACTTC. Translation gives CASSGTSHDGYEQYF.

V usage is TRBV10-1 and J usage is TRBJ2-7; TRBD1 agrees at 12 bases. The germline gives CDR1 WNHNN, CDR2 SYGVQD (reference sequence). V lost 7 bases, J lost 2 bases, and 3 bases stayed unmatched. The CDR3 is 14 amino acids. The DNA of the CDR3 is TGCGCCAGCAAGCGGGACAGGGGGCCCTACGAGCAGTACTTC. It encodes CASKRDRGPYEQYF.

The chain has TRBV28 and TRBJ2-7; no reliable D call. The CDR3 length is 13 residues. Between the trimmed V and J ends, which lost 2 bases and 2 bases, there was a span of 7 bases. CDR1 and CDR2 (germline): MDHEN, SYDVKM. Here the CDR3 DNA reads TGTGCCAGCAGTTTAGTTGGGACCTACGAGCAGTACTTC. It yields the protein CASSLVGTYEQYF.